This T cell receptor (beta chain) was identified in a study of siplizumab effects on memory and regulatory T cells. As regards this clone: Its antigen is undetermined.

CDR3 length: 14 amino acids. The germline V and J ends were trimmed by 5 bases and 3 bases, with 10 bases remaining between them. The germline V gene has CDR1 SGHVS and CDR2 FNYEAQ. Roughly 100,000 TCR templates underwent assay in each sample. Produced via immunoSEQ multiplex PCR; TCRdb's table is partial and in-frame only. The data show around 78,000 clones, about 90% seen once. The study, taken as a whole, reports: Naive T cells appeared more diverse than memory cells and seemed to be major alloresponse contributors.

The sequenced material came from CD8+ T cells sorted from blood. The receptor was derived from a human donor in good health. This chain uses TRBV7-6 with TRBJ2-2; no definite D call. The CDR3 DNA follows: TGTGCCAGCAGCGCCGAAGAGGACACCGGGGAGCTGTTTTTT. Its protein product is CASSAEEDTGELFF.